Described below is a single T cell receptor (beta chain) sequence and its context. Its antigen is unidentified. Here immunoSEQ multiplex PCR was the method, and the copy in TCRdb shows in-frame clones only, minus some. The sample lists roughly 60,000 clones, 91% occurring once. Autoimmune disease history or systemic immunosuppression excluded patients. CDR3 length: 16 amino acids. Germline assignment: CDR1 SGHVS and CDR2 FQNEAQ. Trimming took 5 bases from V and 0 from J, leaving 16 bases between them. The data stem from a study of OX40 agonist ivuxolimab in advanced cancers. About the research overall: Allowance was made for prior anti-PD-1, anti-PD-L1 or anti-CTLA-4 therapy, and 40% had some. Study-level results: At 0.1 to 3.0 mg/kg and by week 6, clonal expansion occurred in CD4+ and CD8+ blood T cells. Researchers did not determine the expanded peripheral T cells' antigen specificity.

The source was CD4+ or CD8+ T cells sorted from blood, collected in a trial of the OX40 agonist ivuxolimab. This receptor was identified in an adult with an advanced solid tumor such as melanoma, head and neck, liver or kidney cancer. V is TRBV7-8 and J is TRBJ2-5; weak D call: TRBD2 (6 bases). This CDR3 is CASSPFGAGHQETQYF. The DNA for the CDR3 is TGTGCCAGCAGCCCCTTTGGAGCGGGCCACCAAGAGACCCAGTACTTC. Together with reference TRBV7-8 and TRBJ2-5, the CDR3 gives the full variable domain: GAGVSQSPRYKVAKRGQDVALRCDPISGHVSLFWYQQALGQGPEFLTYFQNEAQLDKSGLPSDRFFAERPEGSVSTLKIQRTQQEDSAVYLCASSPFGAGHQETQYFGPGTRLLVL.